This TCR beta chain is drawn from a study of cytomegalovirus exposure and HLA in healthy donors. Study observations and caveats: Several of the most significant clusters appeared, in a later analysis, to be linked to common viral pathogens. Presence/absence analyses took donor sequencing depth as roughly uniform. TCR beta V- and J-gene trimming was later associated with a missense DCLRE1C variant.

PCR used 60 Vbeta primers and 13 Jbeta primers. The repertoire was sequenced with immunoSEQ multiplex PCR; TCRdb's copy has only in-frame clones and lacks some. The sample holds 150,000 to 200,000 clones, approximately 80% seen once. Concerning this clone itself: The target antigen is unknown.

In germline, CDR1 is SGHRS, CDR2 YFSETQ. This CDR3 region has 15 residues. This clonotype was obtained from a woman between 35 and 50 years old in good health and CMV-seronegative. The rearrangement joins TRBV5-1 to TRBJ2-5; D possibly corresponds to TRBD2 (6 bases). The J call is uncertain, as TRBJ2-7 better fits the DNA end. Sequenced sample: PBMCs. The CDR3 DNA reads TGCGCCAGCAGCTTGGTGGGGGGTCGCTCCTACGAGCAGTACTTC. It codes for CASSLVGGRSYEQYF.